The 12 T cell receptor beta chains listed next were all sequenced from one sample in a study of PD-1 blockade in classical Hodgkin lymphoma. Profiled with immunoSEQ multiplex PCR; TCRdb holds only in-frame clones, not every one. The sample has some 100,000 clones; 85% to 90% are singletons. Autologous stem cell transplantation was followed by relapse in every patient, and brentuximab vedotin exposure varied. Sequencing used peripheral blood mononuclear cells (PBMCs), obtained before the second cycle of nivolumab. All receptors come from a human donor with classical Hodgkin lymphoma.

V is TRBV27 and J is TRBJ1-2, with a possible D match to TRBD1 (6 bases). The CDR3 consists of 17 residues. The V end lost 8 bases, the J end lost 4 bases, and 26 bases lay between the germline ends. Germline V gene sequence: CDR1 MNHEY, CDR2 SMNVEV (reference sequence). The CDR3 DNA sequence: TGTGCCAGCCAACCCCAGGGGTTCTCAACTAGTTCCTATGGCTACACCTTC. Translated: CASQPQGFSTSSYGYTF.

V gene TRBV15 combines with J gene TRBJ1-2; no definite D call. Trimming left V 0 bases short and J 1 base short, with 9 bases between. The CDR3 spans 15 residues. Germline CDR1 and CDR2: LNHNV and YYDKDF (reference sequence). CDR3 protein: CATSRDREFNYGYTF. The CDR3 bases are TGTGCCACCAGCAGAGATCGTGAGTTTAACTATGGCTACACCTTC.

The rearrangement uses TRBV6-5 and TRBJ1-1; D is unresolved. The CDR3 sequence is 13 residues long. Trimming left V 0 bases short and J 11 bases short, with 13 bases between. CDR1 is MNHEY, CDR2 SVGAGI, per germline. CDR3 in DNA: TGTGCCAGCAGTTACTCGAAGGGAGTGCCGGCTTTCTTT. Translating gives CASSYSKGVPAFF.

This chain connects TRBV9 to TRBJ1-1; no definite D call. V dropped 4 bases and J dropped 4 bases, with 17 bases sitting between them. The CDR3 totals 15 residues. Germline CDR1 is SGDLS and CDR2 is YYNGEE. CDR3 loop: CASSFKGSGGTEAFF. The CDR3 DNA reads TGTGCCAGCAGCTTCAAAGGGAGTGGCGGCACTGAAGCTTTCTTT.

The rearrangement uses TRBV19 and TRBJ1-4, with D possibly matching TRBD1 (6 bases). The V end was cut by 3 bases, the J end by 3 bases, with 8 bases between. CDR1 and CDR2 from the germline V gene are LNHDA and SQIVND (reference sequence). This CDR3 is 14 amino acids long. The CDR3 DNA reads TGTGCCAGTAGTATTGGACAGCCTAATGAAAAACTGTTTTTT. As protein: CASSIGQPNEKLFF.

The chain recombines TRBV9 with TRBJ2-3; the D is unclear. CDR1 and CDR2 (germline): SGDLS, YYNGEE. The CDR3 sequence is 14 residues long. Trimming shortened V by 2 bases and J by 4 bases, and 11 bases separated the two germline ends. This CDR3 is CASSVLSFADTQYF. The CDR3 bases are TGTGCCAGCAGCGTTTTGAGTTTCGCAGATACGCAGTATTTT.

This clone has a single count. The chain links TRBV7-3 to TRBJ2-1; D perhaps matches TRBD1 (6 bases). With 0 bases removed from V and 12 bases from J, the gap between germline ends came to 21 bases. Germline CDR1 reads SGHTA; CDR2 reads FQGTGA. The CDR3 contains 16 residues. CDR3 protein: CASSLTGGVDNVGQFF. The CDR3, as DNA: TGTGCCAGCAGCTTAACAGGGGGTGTCGATAACGTGGGGCAGTTCTTC.

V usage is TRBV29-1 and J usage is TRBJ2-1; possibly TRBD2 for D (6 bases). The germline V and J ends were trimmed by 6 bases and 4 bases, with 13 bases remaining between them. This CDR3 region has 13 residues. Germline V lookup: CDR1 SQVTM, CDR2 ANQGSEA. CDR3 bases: TGCAGCGTCCGGGACTCCTCATACAATGAGCAGTTCTTC. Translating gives CSVRDSSYNEQFF.

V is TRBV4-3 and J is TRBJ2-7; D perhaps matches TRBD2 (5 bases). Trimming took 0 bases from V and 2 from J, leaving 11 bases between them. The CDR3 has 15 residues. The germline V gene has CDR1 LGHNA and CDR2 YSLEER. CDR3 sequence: CASSQEALATYEQYF. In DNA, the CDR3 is TGCGCCAGCAGCCAAGAGGCCCTAGCCACCTACGAGCAGTACTTC.

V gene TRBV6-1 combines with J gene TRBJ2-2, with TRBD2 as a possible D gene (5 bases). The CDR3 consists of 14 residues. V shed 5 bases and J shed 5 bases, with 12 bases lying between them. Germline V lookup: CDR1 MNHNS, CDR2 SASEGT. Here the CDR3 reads CASSWRHGTGELFF. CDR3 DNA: TGTGCCAGCAGTTGGAGGCACGGTACCGGGGAGCTGTTTTTT.

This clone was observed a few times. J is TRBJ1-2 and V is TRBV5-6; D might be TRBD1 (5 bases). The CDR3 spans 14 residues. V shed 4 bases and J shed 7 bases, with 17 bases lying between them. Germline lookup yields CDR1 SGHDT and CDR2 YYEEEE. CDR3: CASSPVGGIFGYTF. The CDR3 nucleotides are TGTGCCAGCAGCCCTGTGGGGGGTATCTTTGGCTACACCTTC.

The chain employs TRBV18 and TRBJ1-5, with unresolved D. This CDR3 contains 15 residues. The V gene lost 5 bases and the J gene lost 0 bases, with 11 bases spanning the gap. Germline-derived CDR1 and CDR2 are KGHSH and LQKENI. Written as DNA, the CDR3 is TGTGCCAGCTCAGCACGAGAATATAGCAATCAGCCCCAGCATTTT. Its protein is CASSAREYSNQPQHF.